Presented here are 13 T cell receptor beta chains from one specimen sequenced in a study of molecular identifiers for immune sequencing clone quantification. TCRdb redid the calling of the PCR reads with MiXCR, one entry per CDR3 protein. Among about 510,000 distinct CDR3 sequences, about 26% were seen once, and the ten largest hold roughly 0.77%. Source material: naive CD8+ T cells from blood, with Jurkat cell RNA spiked in. Indicated subset: FACS-sorted CD8+CD4-CCR7+CD45RA+ naive T cells. The receptors stem from a human donor in good health. Some libraries in this study had Jurkat cell RNA spiked in.

There are a few counts of this clonotype. V usage is TRBV19 and J usage is TRBJ1-1; D gene unclear. V lost 4 bases, J lost 6 bases, and 6 bases lay in between. Germline CDR1 LNHDA, CDR2 SQIVND (reference sequence). This CDR3 contains 11 residues. CDR3 residues: CASSTHAEAFF. CDR3 DNA sequence: TGTGCCAGTAGTACCCACGCTGAAGCTTTCTTT.

In the case of this clonotype: At one end, the junction sequence differs from germline, possibly due to a read error. The chain couples TRBV19 to TRBJ1-2, with D possibly matching TRBD1 (5 bases). This CDR3 is built from 15 residues. Germline V gene sequence: CDR1 LNHDA, CDR2 SQIVND (reference sequence). The CDR3 DNA follows: TGTACCAGTAACCTGGGGCACAGCCTTAACTATGGCTACACCTTC. Protein: CTSNLGHSLNYGYTF.

This clonotype was seen only a few times. This sequence joins TRBV15 and TRBJ1-1, with D perhaps matching TRBD1 (5 bases). CDR1 and CDR2 from the germline V gene are LNHNV and YYDKDF (reference sequence). Between the trimmed V and J ends, which lost 3 bases and 5 bases, there was a span of 13 bases. CDR3 size: 14 residues. The CDR3 coding sequence is TGTGCCACCAGCAGGCGGGGGGGTCGGACTGAAGCTTTCTTT. This translates into CATSRRGGRTEAFF.

The chain recombines TRBV29-1 with TRBJ1-6; TRBD1 matches 7 bases. The CDR3 runs to 13 residues. The germline CDR1 and CDR2 sequences are SQVTM and ANQGSEA. Trimming removed 4 bases from V and 7 bases from J; junction bases left unmatched: 4. CDR3 residues: CSVADRANSPLHF. The CDR3 DNA follows: TGCAGCGTTGCTGACAGGGCGAATTCACCCCTCCACTTT.

This clonotype was recorded a few times. The junction does not match germline at one end; this may be a read error. The rearrangement uses TRBV28 and TRBJ2-5, with a weak D call TRBD1 (6 bases). The germline V gene encodes CDR1 MDHEN and CDR2 SYDVKM. This CDR3 has 17 residues. The CDR3 protein is CATSDLDRDIGQETQYF. The CDR3, as DNA: TGTGCCACCAGTGATTTGGATCGGGACATAGGACAAGAGACCCAGTACTTC. Looking up the rest from reference TRBV28 and TRBJ2-5 gives the full variable domain: DVKVTQSSRYLVKRTGEKVFLECVQDMDHENMFWYRQDPGLGLRLIYFSYDVKMKEKGDIPEGYSVSREKKERFSLILESASTNQTSMYLCATSDLDRDIGQETQYFGPGTRLLVL.

This clonotype came up a few times. The chain employs TRBV7-2 and TRBJ2-3, with 7 bases identical to TRBD2. Trimming removed 1 base from V and 4 bases from J; junction bases left unmatched: 5. Per the germline V gene, CDR1 is SGHTA and CDR2 is FQGNSA. The CDR3 sequence is 15 residues long. In DNA, the CDR3 is TGTGCCAGCAGCTTAGTCGGCGGGGGACCAGATACGCAGTATTTT. This codes for CASSLVGGGPDTQYF.

In regard to this clonotype: This may arise from a read error, as a much more abundant clone is one base away. The rearrangement joins TRBV14 to TRBJ2-7, with D perhaps matching TRBD1 or TRBD2 (5 bases each). The CDR3 consists of 13 residues. The germline gives CDR1 SGHDN, CDR2 FVKESK. This CDR3 reads CVSRGDGTYEQYF. CDR3 coding DNA: TGTGTCAGCAGAGGGGACGGAACCTACGAGCAGTACTTC.

The chain uses TRBV9 and TRBJ2-1, with D maybe TRBD2 (6 bases). This CDR3 is built from 16 residues. CDR1 is SGDLS, CDR2 YYNGEE, per germline. The V and J ends lost 3 bases and 4 bases respectively, with 17 bases between them. CDR3 sequence: CASSGRDRDLYNEQFF. The CDR3, as DNA: TGTGCCAGCAGCGGGAGGGACCGGGACTTGTACAATGAGCAGTTCTTC. Full variable domain (outside the CDR3, taken from reference TRBV9 and TRBJ2-1): DSGVTQTPKHLITATGQRVTLRCSPRSGDLSVYWYQQSLDQGLQFLIQYYNGEERAKGNILERFSAQQFPDLHSELNLSSLELGDSALYFCASSGRDRDLYNEQFFGPGTRLTVL.

The rearrangement uses TRBV27 and TRBJ1-4, with TRBD1 matching over 7 bases. The CDR3 contains 13 residues. Trimming took 9 bases from V and 8 from J; bases not matched to a gene: 9. CDR1 MNHEY and CDR2 SMNVEV come from the germline V gene (reference sequence). Here the CDR3 reads CASTTGRGEKLFF. In DNA form, the CDR3 reads TGTGCCAGTACGACAGGGAGAGGGGAAAAACTGTTTTTT.

The chain uses TRBV24-1 and TRBJ2-3, with 8 bases that match TRBD1. Per the germline V gene, CDR1 is KGHDR and CDR2 is SFDVKD. The trim removed 3 bases at V and 0 bases at J, leaving 1 base unmatched. This CDR3 has 15 residues. CDR3 loop: CATSDRTGSTDTQYF. CDR3 coding DNA: TGTGCCACCAGTGATCGGACAGGGAGCACAGATACGCAGTATTTT.

This clonotype was detected a few times. The chain has TRBV28 and TRBJ2-7, with 9 nucleotides matching TRBD1. The V and J ends lost 5 bases and 3 bases, in that order; junction bases with no gene match: 2. The CDR3 runs 13 residues. CDR1 and CDR2 (germline): MDHEN, SYDVKM. CDR3 residues: CASSNRGLYEQYF. CDR3 nucleotide sequence: TGTGCCAGCAGTAACAGGGGGCTCTACGAGCAGTACTTC.

CDR3 nucleotides: TGTGCCAGCAGTTTCCTCGGGAGTACTAGCACAGATACGCAGTATTTT. This encodes CASSFLGSTSTDTQYF. The chain is built from TRBV27 and TRBJ2-3; perhaps TRBD2 as D (6 bases). CDR1 is MNHEY, CDR2 SMNVEV, per germline (reference sequence). The CDR3 length is 16 residues. V shed 3 bases and J shed 0 bases, with 13 bases lying between them.

This clonotype was found a few times. The rearrangement uses TRBV30 and TRBJ1-2; 8 bases match TRBD1. CDR3 size: 15 residues. V shed 2 bases and J 8 bases; nucleotides not matched to a gene: 13. CDR1 GTSNPN and CDR2 SVGIG come from the germline V gene (reference sequence). CDR3: CAWSYTPGQGGGYTF. For the CDR3, the DNA is TGTGCCTGGAGTTACACCCCCGGACAGGGAGGGGGCTACACCTTC.